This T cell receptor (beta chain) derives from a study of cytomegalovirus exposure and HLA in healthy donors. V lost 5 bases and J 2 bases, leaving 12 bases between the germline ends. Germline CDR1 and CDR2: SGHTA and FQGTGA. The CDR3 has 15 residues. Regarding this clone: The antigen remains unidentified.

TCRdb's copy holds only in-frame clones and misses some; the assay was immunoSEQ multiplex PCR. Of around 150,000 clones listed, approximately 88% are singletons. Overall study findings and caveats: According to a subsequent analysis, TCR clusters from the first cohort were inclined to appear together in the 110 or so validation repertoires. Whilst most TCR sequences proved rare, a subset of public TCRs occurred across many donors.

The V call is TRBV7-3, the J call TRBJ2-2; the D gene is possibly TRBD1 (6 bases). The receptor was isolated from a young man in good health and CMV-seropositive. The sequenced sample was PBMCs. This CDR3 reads CASSTPGHNTGELFF. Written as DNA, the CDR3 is TGTGCCAGCAGCACTCCGGGACACAACACCGGGGAGCTGTTTTTT.